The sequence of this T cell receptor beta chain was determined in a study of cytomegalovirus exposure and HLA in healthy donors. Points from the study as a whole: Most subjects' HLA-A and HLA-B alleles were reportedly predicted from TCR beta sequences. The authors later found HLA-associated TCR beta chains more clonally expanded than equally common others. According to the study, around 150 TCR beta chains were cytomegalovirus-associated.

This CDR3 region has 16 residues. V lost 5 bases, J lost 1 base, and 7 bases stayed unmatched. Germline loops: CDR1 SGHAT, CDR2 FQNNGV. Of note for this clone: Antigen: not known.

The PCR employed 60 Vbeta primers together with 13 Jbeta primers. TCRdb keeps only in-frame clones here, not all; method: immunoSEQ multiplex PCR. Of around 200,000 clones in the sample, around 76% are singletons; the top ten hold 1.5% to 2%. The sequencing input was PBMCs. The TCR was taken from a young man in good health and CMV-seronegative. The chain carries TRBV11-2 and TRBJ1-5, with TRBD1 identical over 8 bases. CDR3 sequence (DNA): TGTGCCAGCAGCCCTAGCCCAGGGGGCAGCAATCAGCCCCAGCATTTT. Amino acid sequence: CASSPSPGGSNQPQHF.